These 23 T cell receptor beta chains originate from one sample sequenced in a study of blood T cell repertoires in COVID-19. Here immunoSEQ multiplex PCR was the method, and the copy in TCRdb shows in-frame clones only, minus some. The repertoire consists of 88,000 or so clones, with less than 90% occurring once and the leading ten covering about 7%. The material sequenced was peripheral blood. The receptor source for this set is a man aged 55-75 years with acute or convalescent COVID-19.

This clone was counted a single time. J is TRBJ2-7 and V is TRBV7-2; 9 bases line up with TRBD2. Losses at the gene ends were 5 bases for V and 4 bases for J; bases not matched to a gene: 12. The CDR3 spans 16 residues. Per the germline V gene, CDR1 is SGHTA and CDR2 is FQGNSA. CDR3 in DNA: TGTGCCAGCAGCCCGCGGGGCAGTAGCGGGAGATACGAGCAGTACTTC. The encoded protein is CASSPRGSSGRYEQYF. The whole variable domain, remainder taken from reference TRBV7-2 and TRBJ2-7, is GAGVSQSPSNKVTEKGKDVELRCDPISGHTALYWYRQSLGQGLEFLIYFQGNSAPDKSGLPSDRFSAERTGGSVSTLTIQRTQQEDSAVYLCASSPRGSSGRYEQYFGPGTRLTVT.

The V call is TRBV4-1, the J call TRBJ1-2, with D possibly TRBD1 on 6 matching bases. The germline gives CDR1 MGHRA, CDR2 YSYEKL. The CDR3 sequence is 14 residues long. The ends were cut back, 4 bases at V and 2 bases at J, with 11 bases in the middle. CDR3 coding DNA: TGCGCCAGCAGCCCAGGGGCGACAAACTATGGCTACACCTTC. Its translation: CASSPGATNYGYTF.

The J gene is TRBJ1-3, the V gene TRBV30; D call uncertain. Trimming shortened V by 8 bases and J by 0 bases, and 11 bases separated the two germline ends. CDR3 length: 13 residues. Germline V CDR1 and CDR2: GTSNPN, SVGIG (reference sequence). CDR3 loop: CAQARGSGNTIYF. As DNA, the CDR3 is TGTGCCCAAGCACGGGGCTCTGGAAACACCATATATTTT.

This rearrangement joins TRBV3-1 (or the pseudogene TRBV3-2) to TRBJ2-5; D is perhaps TRBD2 (5 bases). This CDR3 comprises 13 residues. Germline V CDR1 and CDR2: LGHDT, YNNKEL (reference sequence). V lost 4 bases and J lost 8, with 14 bases in between. CDR3 protein: CASSLTGRLTQYF. The CDR3 nucleotides are TGTGCCAGCAGCCTAACGGGAAGGCTCACCCAGTACTTC.

The chain employs TRBV5-1 and TRBJ2-7; D may be TRBD1 (6 bases). This CDR3 has 16 amino acids. The germline V and J ends were trimmed by 0 bases and 0 bases, with 13 bases remaining between them. Germline V gene data show CDR1 as SGHRS and CDR2 as YFSETQ. The chain's CDR3 is CASSLAAGVSSYEQYF. The CDR3 DNA is TGCGCCAGCAGCTTGGCAGCAGGGGTAAGCTCCTACGAGCAGTACTTC.

This clone was recorded once. This rearrangement joins TRBV30 to TRBJ1-1; D may be TRBD1 (6 bases). Germline CDR1 is GTSNPN and CDR2 is SVGIG (reference sequence). CDR3 length equals 13 residues. V gave up 5 bases and J gave up 2 bases, with 12 bases separating them. The CDR3 nucleotides read TGTGCCTGGGTGAAACAGGGAAACACTGAAGCTTTCTTT. Encoded protein: CAWVKQGNTEAFF.

The genes are TRBV7-9 and TRBJ2-2; tentative D call: TRBD2 (7 bases). V was cut by 6 bases and J by 6 bases, with 23 bases left in between. This CDR3 contains 17 residues. Germline CDR1 SEHNR, CDR2 FQNEAQ (reference sequence). The CDR3 sequence: CASRGGLTPLAPGELFF. The CDR3 nucleotides are TGTGCCAGCAGAGGGGGACTAACACCTCTAGCTCCCGGGGAGCTGTTTTTT. Complete variable domain (other parts from reference TRBV7-9 and TRBJ2-2): DTGVSQNPRHKITKRGQNVTFRCDPISEHNRLYWYRQTLGQGPEFLTYFQNEAQLEKSRLLSDRFSAERPKGSFSTLEIQRTEQGDSAMYLCASRGGLTPLAPGELFFGEGSRLTVL.

The V gene is TRBV5-8, the J gene TRBJ1-5, with 9 bases matching TRBD1. CDR3 length: 19 amino acids. Looked up from germline, CDR1 is SGHTS and CDR2 is YDEGEE. V trimming: 0 bases; J trimming: 0 bases; junction bases outside the gene matches: 10. The CDR3 sequence: CASSLGPGTGHYSNQPQHF. DNA of the CDR3: TGTGCCAGCAGCTTGGGGCCCGGGACAGGGCACTATAGCAATCAGCCCCAGCATTTT. Combining the CDR3 with reference TRBV5-8 and TRBJ1-5 gives the whole variable domain EAGVTQSPTHLIKTRGQQATLRCSPISGHTSVYWYQQALGLGLQFLLWYDEGEERNRGNFPPRFSGRQFPNYSSELNVNALELEDSALYLCASSLGPGTGHYSNQPQHFGDGTRLSIL.

The V and J genes are TRBV7-8 and TRBJ1-1; TRBD1 matches at 8 bases. Germline CDR1 and CDR2: SGHVS and FQNEAQ. The CDR3 runs to 15 residues. V trimming: 7 bases; J trimming: 3 bases; junction bases outside the gene matches: 10. As DNA, the CDR3 is TGTGCCAGCACCATACGGACAGGGACATACACTGAAGCTTTCTTT. This translates into CASTIRTGTYTEAFF. The whole variable domain, remainder taken from reference TRBV7-8 and TRBJ1-1, is GAGVSQSPRYKVAKRGQDVALRCDPISGHVSLFWYQQALGQGPEFLTYFQNEAQLDKSGLPSDRFFAERPEGSVSTLKIQRTQQEDSAVYLCASTIRTGTYTEAFFGQGTRLTVV.

V and J are TRBV13 and TRBJ2-6, with TRBD2 matching over 10 bases. CDR3 length equals 19 residues. Germline CDR1 PRHDT, CDR2 FYEKMQ (reference sequence). V was clipped by 5 bases and J by 1 base; unmatched bases: 11. The CDR3 coding sequence is TGTGCCAGCAGCCGTATAGCGGGGGGCCTAATTTCTGGGGCCAACGTCCTGACTTTC. Translated, it gives CASSRIAGGLISGANVLTF.

The rearrangement links TRBV18 to TRBJ1-2, with 7 bases identical to TRBD1. Germline CDR1 and CDR2: KGHSH and LQKENI. The CDR3 runs 14 residues. The V segment lost 4 bases and the J segment 4 bases; nucleotides outside the gene matches: 6. CDR3 residues: CASSLGQEGYGYTF. The CDR3 nucleotides read TGTGCCAGCTCACTCGGACAGGAGGGCTATGGCTACACCTTC.

The chain employs TRBV5-6 and TRBJ2-5; 8 bases are a match to TRBD2. The V gene end was trimmed by 3 bases and the J gene end by 2 bases; junction bases not matched to a gene: 3. The CDR3 sequence is 14 residues long. In germline, CDR1 is SGHDT, CDR2 YYEEEE. The CDR3 DNA follows: TGTGCCAGCAGCTACGGGACTAGACAAGAGACCCAGTACTTC. Its translation is CASSYGTRQETQYF.

On this clone itself: Mismatch with germline at one junction end may stem from a read error. The V gene is TRBV3-1 (or the pseudogene TRBV3-2), the J gene TRBJ2-7, with 10 bases that match TRBD1. CDR3 size: 14 residues. Germline V gives CDR1 LGHDT, CDR2 YNNKEL (reference sequence). The CDR3 protein is CASRMTGGSDEQYF. The CDR3, as DNA: TGTGCCAGCAGAATGACAGGGGGCTCCGACGAGCAGTACTTC.

V and J are TRBV7-2 and TRBJ1-2, with D hard to call. CDR3 length equals 15 residues. Germline V gene sequence: CDR1 SGHTA, CDR2 FQGNSA. V was trimmed by 5 bases and J by 3 bases, leaving 16 bases between them. In DNA, the CDR3 is TGTGCCAGCAGCCCGGGATCTAATATGTACTATGGCTACACCTTC. Translation gives CASSPGSNMYYGYTF.

This chain connects TRBV10-3 to TRBJ1-2; TRBD1 matches 8 bases. Germline values: CDR1 ENHRY, CDR2 SYGVKD. V was clipped by 2 bases and J by 8 bases; unmatched bases: 10. The CDR3 is made up of 15 amino acids. The CDR3 DNA follows: TGTGCCATCAGTGAGCCCGGGACAGGCGGGGGCGGCTACACCTTC. Protein product: CAISEPGTGGGGYTF.

The chain carries TRBV6-2 or TRBV6-3 and TRBJ2-2, with TRBD1 matching 9 bases. This CDR3 contains 15 residues. CDR1 is MNHEY and CDR2 is SVGEGT in the germline V gene. The V and J ends lost 2 bases and 7 bases, in that order; junction bases with no gene match: 5. The CDR3 loop reads CASSYLTGGGGELFF. CDR3 nucleotides: TGTGCCAGCAGTTACCTAACAGGGGGCGGCGGGGAGCTGTTTTTT.

This chain links TRBV11-2 with TRBJ2-3; 8 nucleotides line up with TRBD2. Germline V gives CDR1 SGHAT, CDR2 FQNNGV. There are 17 residues in the CDR3. The trim removed 4 bases at V and 2 bases at J, leaving 11 bases unmatched. The CDR3 region has the DNA TGTGCCAGCAGCTCCCTCGGGAGGGGAGGGTACACAGATACGCAGTATTTT. It encodes CASSSLGRGGYTDTQYF.

V and J are TRBV10-3 and TRBJ1-3; tentatively, D is TRBD1 (5 bases). The germline V gene has CDR1 ENHRY and CDR2 SYGVKD. This CDR3 has 13 amino acids. Trimming cost V 4 bases and J 3 bases, with 7 bases left between them. The CDR3 DNA reads as TGTGCCATCAGTGGCGACAGTGGAAACACCATATATTTT. Translation: CAISGDSGNTIYF.

This CDR3 reads CASSLTGPNYGYTF. CDR3 nucleotides: TGCGCCAGCAGCTTGACAGGGCCTAACTATGGCTACACCTTC. V is TRBV5-1 and J is TRBJ1-2; weak D call: TRBD1 (6 bases). V lost 1 base and J lost 0, with 7 bases in between. The CDR3 has 14 residues. Germline V CDR1 and CDR2: SGHRS, YFSETQ.

This clone was observed a single time. The rearrangement uses TRBV6-2 or TRBV6-3 and TRBJ1-2, with 7 nucleotides matching TRBD1. The CDR3 runs to 14 residues. CDR1 and CDR2 from the germline V gene are MNHEY and SVGEGT. Trimming removed 6 bases from V and 4 bases from J; junction bases left unmatched: 8. The chain's CDR3 is CASSQGGRSYGYTF. CDR3 DNA: TGTGCCAGCAGCCAAGGGGGCCGGAGCTATGGCTACACCTTC.

This clone was seen just once. V is TRBV30 and J is TRBJ1-5, with 12 bases identical to TRBD1. Germline loops: CDR1 GTSNPN, CDR2 SVGIG (reference sequence). The V and J ends lost 5 bases and 0 bases, in that order; junction bases with no gene match: 2. The CDR3 totals 15 residues. The CDR3 DNA follows: TGTGCCTGGGGGACAGGGGGCCTTAGCAATCAGCCCCAGCATTTT. Residues: CAWGTGGLSNQPQHF.

In regard to this clone: Other DNA sequences in the sample encode the same CDR3. The chain joins TRBV5-6 to TRBJ1-5; 10 bases fit TRBD1. With 5 bases clipped from V and 2 bases from J, the junction kept 4 bases outside the gene matches. Germline V CDR1 and CDR2: SGHDT, YYEEEE. The length of the CDR3 is 15 residues. Here the CDR3 reads CASSTGTGGNQPQHF. The CDR3 DNA reads TGTGCCAGCAGTACCGGGACAGGGGGCAATCAGCCCCAGCATTTT.

The chain is built from TRBV6-5 and TRBJ1-2; 7 bases agree with TRBD1. V shed 6 bases, J shed 8 bases, and the junction held 12 bases outside the gene matches. Germline V gene data show CDR1 as MNHEY and CDR2 as SVGAGI. The CDR3 runs to 14 residues. The CDR3 DNA is TGTGCCAGCAGACAGGGGACGGAAAGGCAGGGCTACACCTTC. This encodes CASRQGTERQGYTF.